This passage covers 2 T cell receptor beta chains from one sample sequenced in a study of regulatory dendritic cells for organ transplantation. Method: immunoSEQ multiplex PCR; TCRdb's copy keeps in-frame clones and lacks some. The table lists around 10,000 clones, around 66% of them singletons. Sample: memory CD8+ T cells from blood. The subset: CD45RO+ memory T cells. The source is a human donor in good health.

The chain combines TRBV6-5 with TRBJ2-1; D may match TRBD1 or TRBD2 (5 bases each). V was pared by 2 bases and J by 11 bases, with 10 bases between. CDR3 length: 12 residues. Germline lookup yields CDR1 MNHEY and CDR2 SVGAGI. In DNA form, the CDR3 reads TGTGCCAGCAGTTACGGGGACGGGAAGCAGTTCTTC. Encoded protein: CASSYGDGKQFF.

The chain recombines TRBV5-1 with TRBJ1-2; D not resolved. Between the trimmed V and J ends, which lost 1 base and 3 bases, there was a span of 13 bases. Germline V gene lookup returns CDR1 SGHRS and CDR2 YFSETQ. The CDR3 covers 15 residues. CDR3 sequence reads: CASSLIFPWDYGYTF. The CDR3 DNA is TGCGCCAGCAGCTTGATTTTTCCGTGGGACTATGGCTACACCTTC.